This TCR beta chain is drawn from a study of T cells after yellow fever vaccination. They built TCR cDNA with 5'RACE template switching, a step that put in a universal primer site and UMIs. From the 5' RACE reads, TCRdb called clonotypes with MiXCR, one entry per CDR3 protein. The table lists roughly 240,000 distinct CDR3 sequences, about 7% of them singletons. In its sample, this clonotype was seen many times. The antigen is not known. Between the trimmed V and J ends, which lost 2 bases and 6 bases, there was a span of 3 bases. Germline CDR1 and CDR2: SEHNR and FQNEAQ (reference sequence). The CDR3 length is 11 residues. General study findings and limits: The booster saw the reappearance of most primary-vaccination clones (around 96% CD4, roughly 87% CD8).

The rearrangement uses TRBV7-9 and TRBJ2-3; D is uncertain. This receptor was obtained from a man under 40 who received the YFV17D yellow fever vaccine. Material: CD4+ T cells sorted from PBMCs, obtained on the day of the yellow fever booster vaccination. As DNA, the CDR3 is TGTGCCAGCAGCTTATTCGATACGCAGTATTTT. Translating gives CASSLFDTQYF.